A selection of T cell receptor beta chains follows, all from one sample in a study of PD-L1 blockade in urothelial cancer. Libraries were prepared by immunoSEQ multiplex PCR; TCRdb keeps only in-frame clonotypes and omits some of them. The sample lists 38,000 or so clones; around 83% were seen once. Sequenced material: PBMCs, taken around atezolizumab (anti-PD-L1) treatment. Receptor source: a man aged 60 to 69 with urothelial cancer. Both conserved end residues are part of each CDR3. The D gene is left open where the match is weak. Where a row states a size, it is once, few, many or the class of an expanded clone; other rows omit it.

TRBD1	once	TRBV30	TRBJ1-2	CAWSRQGNGYTF	TGTGCCTGGAGTAGACAGGGAAATGGCTACACCTTC
NA	NA	TRBV5-1	TRBJ1-4	CASSLGSGNNEKLFF	TGCGCCAGCAGCTTGGGGTCAGGGAATAATGAAAAACTGTTTTTT
NA	NA	TRBV29-1	TRBJ2-3	CSGLDSNTDTQYF	TGCAGCGGCCTAGACTCTAACACAGATACGCAGTATTTT
TRBD1	few	TRBV19	TRBJ2-1	CASSRTGGAYNEQFF	TGTGCCAGTAGTCGGACAGGGGGTGCCTACAATGAGCAGTTCTTC
NA	NA	TRBV5-4	TRBJ2-1	CASSPGVAVGEEQFF	TGTGCCAGCAGCCCCGGAGTAGCGGTCGGGGAGGAGCAGTTCTTC
TRBD1	NA	TRBV15	TRBJ2-1	CATSKIPGQGNNEQFF	TGTGCCACCAGCAAAATACCGGGACAGGGCAACAATGAGCAGTTCTTC
TRBD2	NA	TRBV6-5	TRBJ2-3	CASSNSGRNTDTQYF	TGTGCCAGCAGTAATAGCGGGCGCAACACAGATACGCAGTATTTT
TRBD1	NA	TRBV2	TRBJ1-1	CASTADRDTEAFF	TGTGCCAGCACCGCGGACAGGGACACTGAAGCTTTCTTT
NA	NA	TRBV7-2	TRBJ2-7	CASSLLAALSYEQYF	TGTGCCAGCAGCTTATTGGCGGCCCTCTCCTACGAGCAGTACTTC
TRBD1	NA	TRBV6-6	TRBJ2-2	CASSPPTGSPGELFF	TGTGCCAGCAGTCCCCCGACAGGGAGCCCCGGGGAGCTGTTTTTT
NA	NA	TRBV25-1	TRBJ2-7	CASSPRSEAYEQYF	TGTGCCAGCAGTCCCCGTTCCGAGGCCTACGAGCAGTACTTC
NA	NA	TRBV27	TRBJ2-2	CASSFGWNTGELFF	TGTGCCAGCAGTTTCGGTTGGAACACCGGGGAGCTGTTTTTT
NA	NA	TRBV2	TRBJ2-5	CASSPERGLETQYF	TGTGCCAGCAGCCCCGAAAGGGGACTAGAGACCCAGTACTTC
NA	NA	TRBV9	TRBJ2-5	CASSVDSGGPLATQYF	TGTGCCAGCAGCGTAGATTCGGGCGGACCCCTAGCGACCCAGTACTTC
TRBD1	NA	TRBV19	TRBJ2-3	CASSTRTGTVTDTQYF	TGTGCCAGTAGTACCAGGACAGGGACAGTCACAGATACGCAGTATTTT
TRBD1	NA	TRBV7-6	TRBJ2-5	CASSKDRGQETQYF	TGTGCCAGCAGCAAAGACAGGGGTCAAGAGACCCAGTACTTC
TRBD1	NA	TRBV10-3	TRBJ2-7	CAISGGQGAYEQYF	TGTGCCATCAGCGGGGGACAGGGGGCATACGAGCAGTACTTC
TRBD2	NA	TRBV30	TRBJ2-3	CAWSLLAGYSDTQYF	TGTGCCTGGAGTTTGCTAGCGGGTTATTCAGATACGCAGTATTTT
NA	NA	TRBV21-1	TRBJ2-1	CASTPPGGVNEQFF	TGTGCCAGCACCCCTCCGGGGGGCGTCAATGAGCAGTTCTTC
NA	NA	TRBV5-1	TRBJ1-2	CASSSLGGGNYGYTF	TGCGCCAGCAGCTCCCTCGGGGGGGGGAACTATGGCTACACCTTC
TRBD2	NA	TRBV10-2	TRBJ2-2	CASTRLAATGELFF	TGCGCCAGCACCAGACTAGCGGCCACCGGGGAGCTGTTTTTT
TRBD2	NA	TRBV11-2	TRBJ2-1	CASSSTLTSGKNEQFF	TGTGCCAGCAGCTCAACTCTGACTAGCGGAAAGAATGAGCAGTTCTTC
NA	once	TRBV10-3	TRBJ2-6	CAIGSTLAGANVLTF	TGTGCCATCGGCAGTACCCTGGCAGGGGCCAACGTCCTGACTTTC
TRBD2	NA	TRBV4-1	TRBJ2-2	CASSRRTSVYTGELFF	TGCGCCAGCAGCCGGCGGACTAGCGTCTACACCGGGGAGCTGTTTTTT
NA	NA	TRBV5-4	TRBJ1-2	CASSLGPGDLYGYTF	TGTGCCAGCAGCTTGGGCCCAGGTGATCTCTATGGCTACACCTTC
TRBD2	NA	TRBV7-8	TRBJ2-2	CASSLGGGTNTGELFF	TGTGCCAGCAGCCTCGGCGGGGGAACGAACACCGGGGAGCTGTTTTTT
NA	NA	TRBV5-6	TRBJ1-5	CASSLGLSNQPQHF	TGTGCCAGCAGCTTGGGACTTAGCAATCAGCCCCAGCATTTT
TRBD1	NA	TRBV6-6	TRBJ2-5	CASSNRDRERQETQYF	TGTGCCAGCAGTAACCGGGACAGGGAAAGGCAAGAGACCCAGTACTTC
NA	once	TRBV4-3	TRBJ1-3	CASSQIQGSSGNTIYF	TGCGCCAGCAGCCAAATCCAGGGGTCCTCTGGAAACACCATATATTTT
NA	once	TRBV19	TRBJ2-1	CASRVGVNEQFF	TGTGCCAGTAGGGTAGGGGTCAATGAGCAGTTCTTC
NA	NA	TRBV28	TRBJ2-1	CASSRGSSDEQFF	TGTGCCAGCAGTCGGGGTTCGAGTGATGAGCAGTTCTTC
NA	NA	TRBV28	TRBJ1-1	CASTKAALEAFF	TGTGCCAGCACTAAAGCTGCCCTTGAAGCTTTCTTT
TRBD2	NA	TRBV7-7	TRBJ2-1	CASSPGLAGVTFDEQFF	TGTGCTAGCAGCCCGGGACTAGCGGGAGTGACATTCGATGAGCAGTTCTTC
NA	few	TRBV7-6	TRBJ2-7	CASSLEHSSYEQYF	TGTGCCAGCAGCTTAGAGCACAGTTCTTACGAGCAGTACTTC
TRBD1	NA	TRBV15	TRBJ1-1	CATVPGQGMNTEAFF	TGTGCCACCGTCCCGGGACAGGGAATGAACACTGAAGCTTTCTTT
TRBD1	NA	TRBV28	TRBJ1-6	CASRQIRQGFLPLHF	TGTGCCAGCAGACAAATACGACAGGGGTTTTTGCCCCTCCACTTT
NA	NA	TRBV5-5	TRBJ2-2	CASSERIRGTGELFF	TGTGCCAGCAGCGAACGGATTAGGGGGACCGGGGAGCTGTTTTTT
TRBD2	NA	TRBV11-3	TRBJ2-1	CASSLDLGLAEYNEQFF	TGTGCCAGCAGCTTAGATCTAGGACTAGCGGAGTACAATGAGCAGTTCTTC
TRBD2	NA	TRBV11-2	TRBJ2-1	CASSLVPGGAAYNEQFF	TGTGCCAGCAGCTTAGTCCCCGGGGGGGCAGCCTACAATGAGCAGTTCTTC
TRBD1	NA	TRBV6-1	TRBJ1-6	CASTSDRENSPLHF	TGTGCCAGTACCTCGGACAGGGAGAATTCACCCCTCCACTTT
TRBD1	NA	TRBV28	TRBJ1-5	CATPGGPNQPQHF	TGTGCCACCCCAGGGGGACCCAATCAGCCCCAGCATTTT
NA	NA	TRBV7-9	TRBJ2-5	CASSLPQGFQETQYF	TGTGCCAGCAGCTTACCCCAGGGGTTCCAAGAGACCCAGTACTTC
TRBD1	few	TRBV19	TRBJ2-4	CASSIGGTGARPGIQYF	TGTGCCAGTAGTATAGGGGGGACAGGGGCCCGCCCTGGCATTCAGTACTTC
TRBD1	NA	TRBV7-9	TRBJ1-1	CASSYPGQGPTEAFF	TGTGCCAGCAGCTACCCCGGACAGGGCCCCACTGAAGCTTTCTTT
NA	NA	TRBV19	TRBJ2-7	CASSAGVSYEQYF	TGTGCCAGTAGTGCCGGTGTCTCCTACGAGCAGTACTTC
NA	NA	TRBV5-5	TRBJ1-3	CASSLDSYSGNTIYF	TGTGCCAGCAGCTTAGACAGCTACTCTGGAAACACCATATATTTT